This T cell receptor (beta chain) is drawn from a study of regulatory T cells in long-lasting Graves disease. Regarding the study as a whole: When disease was persistent, TRBV28, TRBJ1-2 and TRBJ2-5 were the favored segments. Newly diagnosed Graves' patients exceeded persistent ones in TCR diversity. Whereas new patients shared 800 to 1,000 public clonotypes, persistent patients shared more, at 2,500 to 3,500.

HTBI primers from iRepertoire and Arm-PCR of CDR3 regions yielded the TCR beta libraries. TCRdb analysed the multiplex PCR reads with MiXCR anew, one entry per CDR3 protein. The sample contains about 310,000 distinct CDR3 sequences, 18% of which appear only once. This clonotype was detected only a few times. The target antigen is unknown. The time point is: newly diagnosed GD, antithyroid drugs for less than 3 months. PBMCs were the source of the RNA used for TCR sequencing. The CDR3 has 14 amino acids. Germline V gene sequence: CDR1 DFQATT, CDR2 SNEGSKA (reference sequence). V lost 6 bases to trimming and J lost 4 bases; unmatched junction nucleotides: 9.

The receptor's source is a female donor with Graves disease. The chain recombines TRBV20-1 with TRBJ1-3; 7 nucleotides line up with TRBD1. This specimen was peripheral blood mononuclear cells (PBMCs), taken at new diagnosis, from a patient treated with antithyroid drugs. The CDR3 DNA follows: TGCAGTGCGGCAGGGGGACTTAGGGGAAACACCATATATTTT. It is translated as CSAAGGLRGNTIYF.